This T cell receptor beta chain was captured in a study of T cell responses to AZD1222 COVID-19 vaccine. Study-wide results and limits: The donor cohort was predominantly white British with a female majority, and clonal diversity may have been underestimated. A rise in Spike-specific TCR breadth and depth followed two AZD1222 doses. It was only after the peak T cell response that any repertoires were sampled.

Germline CDR1 SGHDT, CDR2 YYEEEE. The CDR3 has 14 amino acids. V was shortened by 0 bases and J by 4 bases, with 11 bases between the two germline ends. Details on this clone: The target antigen is unknown.

Sequenced by immunoSEQ multiplex PCR; TCRdb stores in-frame clones only, minus some. The sample holds tens of thousands of clones; approximately 90% are singletons and the top ten take 4% to 5.5%. The receptor was derived from an adult in good health. The V gene is TRBV5-6, the J gene TRBJ2-7; a possible D gene is TRBD1 (6 bases). The sequences come from peripheral blood, collected on day 0 of MenACWY control vaccination. The CDR3 loop is CASSLGVRGYEQYF. CDR3 nucleotides: TGTGCCAGCAGCTTGGGGGTAAGGGGGTACGAGCAGTACTTC.